Listed below are T cell receptor beta chains from one sample, sequenced in a study of shared clonotypes between healthy human individuals. Clones were sequenced by immunoSEQ multiplex PCR, and TCRdb holds only the in-frame ones, with some missing. The top ten hold 0.14% of the sample, which has roughly 2.5 million clones, roughly nine tenths seen once. The sequencing input was naive CD4+ T cells sorted from blood. The receptors stem from a man in his late teens or twenties in good health. Both conserved end residues are part of each CDR3. The D gene is left open where the match is weak. Clone size is given for some rows only: seen once, a few or many times, or a class if the clone is expanded.

j_gene,v_gene,d_gene,abundance,CDR3nt,CDR3aa
TRBJ2-7,TRBV28,-,-,TGTGCCAGCAGTTTATCACGGCTAGGGTCCTACGAGCAGTACTTC,CASSLSRLGSYEQYF
TRBJ2-4,TRBV5-6,-,-,TGTGCCAGCAGCTTGTTCCGGGACATTATAGCCAAAAACATTCAGTACTTC,CASSLFRDIIAKNIQYF
TRBJ2-1,TRBV18,TRBD2,-,TGTGCCAGCTCACCTTTAGCGGGAGTAGATGAGCAGTTCTTC,CASSPLAGVDEQFF
TRBJ2-2,TRBV28,TRBD2,-,TGTGCCAGCACCCAACAGCGGGGGCCGAACACCGGGGAGCTGTTTTTT,CASTQQRGPNTGELFF
TRBJ2-1,TRBV18,-,once,TGTGCCAGCTCACCTCGGGCCTCCTACAATGAGCAGTTCTTC,CASSPRASYNEQFF
TRBJ2-5,TRBV7-2,TRBD2,-,TGTGCCAGCAGCTACGGGACTAGCAGTGAGACCCAGTACTTC,CASSYGTSSETQYF
TRBJ1-3,TRBV18,-,-,TGTGCCAGCTCAAACCTTCCTGACTCTGGAAACACCATATATTTT,CASSNLPDSGNTIYF
TRBJ2-2,TRBV2,-,-,TGTGCCAGCAGTGATTGGGTTAAGGGGAGAACCGGGGAGCTGTTTTTT,CASSDWVKGRTGELFF
TRBJ2-5,TRBV6-5,-,-,TGTGCCAGCAGTTACAGAGCTACGGAGACCCAGTACTTC,CASSYRATETQYF
TRBJ1-1,TRBV28,-,-,TGTGCCAGCAGTAGTATGGGGCAGCTCATGAACACTGAAGCTTTCTTT,CASSSMGQLMNTEAFF
TRBJ2-6,TRBV7-2,-,-,TGTGCCAGCAGCTTAGAATGGGGGCTCTCTGGGGCCAACGTCCTGACTTTC,CASSLEWGLSGANVLTF
TRBJ2-3,TRBV5-4,-,-,TGTGCCAGCAGTTTCAGCGGCACAGATACGCAGTATTTT,CASSFSGTDTQYF
TRBJ2-6,TRBV5-6,-,-,TGTGCCAGCAGCTTGGCGGGCGAGTTCTCTGGGGCCAACGTCCTGACTTTC,CASSLAGEFSGANVLTF
TRBJ2-7,TRBV7-2,TRBD1,-,TGTGCCAGCAGCAAGCGGACAGGGGGCGGCTACGAGCAGTACTTC,CASSKRTGGGYEQYF
TRBJ1-4,TRBV27,TRBD1,once,TGTGCCAGCAGCCTTCTTCTTTCCGGGACAGGGAAGGAAAAACTGTTTTTT,CASSLLLSGTGKEKLFF
TRBJ2-7,TRBV5-1,TRBD2,-,TGCGCCAGCAGCTTCTTACCGGGACTAGCGGGAGTGAGTCGCCCCTACGAGCAGTACTTC,CASSFLPGLAGVSRPYEQYF
TRBJ2-3,TRBV7-8,-,-,TGTGCCAGCAGCCTTCAGGTGAAAGGCACAGATACGCAGTATTTT,CASSLQVKGTDTQYF
TRBJ2-2,TRBV6-6,-,-,TGTGCCAGCGAAGCCCCTAGAAACACCGGGGAGCTGTTTTTT,CASEAPRNTGELFF
TRBJ2-7,TRBV5-1,TRBD2,-,TGCGCCAGCAGCTCAGGGACTAGCGGGAACCACGAGCAGTACTTC,CASSSGTSGNHEQYF
TRBJ1-4,TRBV7-8,TRBD1,-,TGTGCCAGCAGCCGACCGGGACAGGGTGAAAAACTGTTTTTT,CASSRPGQGEKLFF
TRBJ1-6,TRBV5-5,-,-,TGTGCCAGCAGCTTGAGCGAGGGATCCTATAATTCACCCCTCCACTTT,CASSLSEGSYNSPLHF
TRBJ2-7,TRBV27,TRBD2,once,TGTGCCAGCAGTTCTCTAGCGGGAGGGCTCTACGAGCAGTACTTC,CASSSLAGGLYEQYF
TRBJ1-1,TRBV6-1,-,-,TGTGCCAGCATCCAGTCTGGTGGTGAAGCTTTCTTT,CASIQSGGEAFF
TRBJ2-2,TRBV18,-,-,TGTGCCAGCTCACCACCGAACCGACAGGCCGGGGAGCTGTTTTTT,CASSPPNRQAGELFF
TRBJ2-7,TRBV18,-,-,TGTGCCAGCTCACGATTGTACCCTACTAGTGATCTCTACGAGCAGTACTTC,CASSRLYPTSDLYEQYF
TRBJ2-1,TRBV7-9,-,-,TGTGCCAGCAGCTCAACCAGGCTAGGGGGATGGGGGGACAATGAGCAGTTCTTC,CASSSTRLGGWGDNEQFF
TRBJ2-7,TRBV7-2,-,-,TGTGCCAGCAGCTCGTCCGGGACATCCTACGAGCAGTACTTC,CASSSSGTSYEQYF
TRBJ1-1,TRBV30,-,-,TGTGCCTGGATTCCGGGTTTGAACACTGAAGCTTTCTTT,CAWIPGLNTEAFF
TRBJ2-3,TRBV6-1,-,-,TGTGCCATCAGTGAGGGCCCAGTCCACAGCACAGATACGCAGTATTTT,CAISEGPVHSTDTQYF
TRBJ2-1,TRBV11-3,TRBD2,-,TGTGCCAGCAGCTTATATGGCGGGGGGAGCTCCTACAATGAGCAGTTCTTC,CASSLYGGGSSYNEQFF
TRBJ1-1,TRBV5-1,-,once,TGCGCCAGCAGCTTGGCCCAACGAGAAGCTTTCTTT,CASSLAQREAFF
TRBJ2-6,TRBV5-1,TRBD1,-,TGCGCCAGCAGCTTGGCTTGGGACAGGGGATTCTCTGGGGCCAACGTCCTGACTTTC,CASSLAWDRGFSGANVLTF
TRBJ2-1,TRBV29-1,TRBD2,-,TGCAGCGTTGAGGCCGTAGCGGGAGGGCCGTCAGGGGAGCAGTTCTTC,CSVEAVAGGPSGEQFF
TRBJ2-3,TRBV6-6,TRBD1,-,TGTGCCAGCAGGTGGGACAGGGCAGTAGATACGCAGTATTTT,CASRWDRAVDTQYF
TRBJ2-5,TRBV28,-,-,TGTGCCAGCAGCCCGCCCGGGGAGACCCAGTACTTC,CASSPPGETQYF
TRBJ2-5,TRBV29-1,TRBD1,-,TGCAGCGCCCTGGGGGCAGGGGGCTTGGAGACCCAGTACTTC,CSALGAGGLETQYF
TRBJ2-1,TRBV27,TRBD1,-,TGTGCCAGCAGTTTAAAGGACAGGCCCAACAATGAGCAGTTCTTC,CASSLKDRPNNEQFF
TRBJ1-5,TRBV2,-,-,TGTGCCAGCACCGAACGGGGGGAAGATCAGCCCCAGCATTTT,CASTERGEDQPQHF
TRBJ1-3,TRBV5-1,-,-,TGCGCCAGCAGCTTGGAGGGACGGAGCTCTGGAAACACCATATATTTT,CASSLEGRSSGNTIYF
TRBJ2-1,TRBV5-1,-,-,TGCGCCAGCAATTCCGGGTATAGCTCCTACAATGAGCAGTTCTTC,CASNSGYSSYNEQFF
TRBJ1-1,TRBV18,-,-,TGTGCCAGCTCACCACTGGCAAAGAACACTGAAGCTTTCTTT,CASSPLAKNTEAFF
TRBJ1-2,TRBV27,-,-,TGTGCCAGCAGTTTTAGGGCGGCAGGGCCTTATGGCTACACCTTC,CASSFRAAGPYGYTF